A single sample is the source of the 8 T cell receptor beta chains below, sequenced in a study of blood T cell repertoires in COVID-19. Profiling relied on immunoSEQ multiplex PCR, and the TCRdb table lists in-frame clones only, not all of them. Of about 180,000 clones in the sample, about 87% were seen once. Input material: peripheral blood. Receptors originate from a woman in her 30s with acute or convalescent COVID-19.

The chain is built from TRBV7-9 and TRBJ2-1; 10 bases map to TRBD2. V shed 0 bases and J 5 bases; nucleotides not matched to a gene: 7. The CDR3 extends over 17 amino acids. Germline values: CDR1 SEHNR, CDR2 FQNEAQ (reference sequence). Here the CDR3 reads CASSLARGLAANNEQFF. Here the CDR3 DNA reads TGTGCCAGCAGCTTAGCGAGAGGACTAGCGGCAAACAATGAGCAGTTCTTC.

This chain uses TRBV28 with TRBJ1-2; D perhaps matches TRBD1 (5 bases). This CDR3 has 14 residues. Germline V gene lookup returns CDR1 MDHEN and CDR2 SYDVKM. Trimming removed 4 bases at V and 6 bases at J, with 15 bases between. In nucleotides, the CDR3 is TGTGCCAGCAGTTCGATCCAACAGGTAGATGGCTACACCTTC. Residues: CASSSIQQVDGYTF.

This sequence joins TRBV5-1 and TRBJ1-5, with 7 bases matching TRBD1. From germline, CDR1 is SGHRS and CDR2 YFSETQ. J was trimmed by 7 bases and V by 4 bases; bases with no gene match: 5. The CDR3 has 13 amino acids. For the CDR3, the DNA is TGCGCCAGCAGCCTTACAGGGGCCCAGCCCCAGCATTTT. It codes for CASSLTGAQPQHF.

V usage is TRBV3-1 (or the pseudogene TRBV3-2) and J usage is TRBJ2-3; D is unresolved. This CDR3 comprises 13 residues. Germline assignment: CDR1 LGHDT and CDR2 YNNKEL (reference sequence). Trimming shortened V by 2 bases and J by 4 bases, and 7 bases separated the two germline ends. The CDR3 loop is CASSQPGADTQYF. For the CDR3, the DNA is TGTGCCAGCAGCCAACCCGGAGCAGATACGCAGTATTTT.

This clone has only one observation. The chain's CDR3 is CSVEGYLYGYTF. Here the CDR3 DNA reads TGCAGCGTTGAAGGCTACCTCTATGGCTACACCTTC. The chain employs TRBV29-1 and TRBJ1-2; no firm D call. Germline V gene lookup returns CDR1 SQVTM and CDR2 ANQGSEA. The CDR3 sequence is 12 residues long. V lost 1 base, J lost 4 bases, and 7 bases lay in between.

This chain joins TRBV18 and TRBJ2-2; D may be TRBD2 (5 bases). The CDR3 covers 14 residues. V lost 6 bases, J lost 4 bases, and 12 bases lay in between. From germline, CDR1 is KGHSH and CDR2 LQKENI. CDR3 sequence: CASSGVKSTGELFF. The DNA of the CDR3 is TGTGCCAGCTCGGGAGTAAAGAGCACCGGGGAGCTGTTTTTT.

The chain joins TRBV2 to TRBJ2-3, with D maybe TRBD2 (6 bases). The CDR3 consists of 14 residues. Per the germline V gene, CDR1 is SNHLY and CDR2 is FYNNEI. The germline V and J ends were trimmed by 7 bases and 3 bases, with 14 bases remaining between them. The CDR3: CASKAGLATDTQYF. Here the CDR3 DNA reads TGTGCCAGCAAAGCGGGTCTAGCTACAGATACGCAGTATTTT.

This chain uses TRBV5-1 with TRBJ2-5; D is undetermined. The germline CDR1 and CDR2 sequences are SGHRS and YFSETQ. The CDR3 length is 13 residues. V was cut by 6 bases and J by 5 bases, with 14 bases left in between. This CDR3 is CASNDGVLETQYF. The DNA for the CDR3 is TGCGCCAGCAACGACGGAGTCCTCGAGACCCAGTACTTC. The entire variable domain, with the rest obtained from reference TRBV5-1 and TRBJ2-5, is as follows: KAGVTQTPRYLIKTRGQQVTLSCSPISGHRSVSWYQQTPGQGLQFLFEYFSETQRNKGNFPGRFSGRQFSNSRSEMNVSTLELGDSALYLCASNDGVLETQYFGPGTRLLVL.